This T cell receptor beta chain was sequenced in a study of T cell repertoires and HLA-DP antigens. This clone has just a few counts. Its antigen remains unidentified. The germline V gene has CDR1 SGHRS and CDR2 YFSETQ. The CDR3 loop spans 17 amino acids. Trimming stripped 3 bases from V and 5 bases from J, with 23 bases between. Average purity of the negatively selected CD4+ T cells was around 98%. Method: immunoSEQ multiplex PCR; TCRdb's copy keeps in-frame clones and lacks some. The profile covers around 100,000 clones, with 85% to 95% appearing a single time and approximately 0.29% taken by the ten largest. Broader study findings: Total CD4+ responders were stimulated by HeLa antigen-presenting cells. Against one allele, clones undetected before culture averaged about 35%; against the other, around 50%.

The rearrangement joins TRBV5-1 to TRBJ1-1; D is unresolved. The receptor was derived from a woman aged 18-35 years in good health and CMV-seronegative. The material sequenced was CD4+ T cells from PBMCs. CDR3 in amino acids: CASSSPLSRGEGTEAFF. Written as DNA, the CDR3 is TGCGCCAGCAGCTCCCCCCTATCGAGAGGCGAGGGTACTGAAGCTTTCTTT.